A selection of T cell receptor beta chains follows, all from one sample in a study of T cells in Graves' hyperthyroidism and ophthalmopathy. TCRdb called the multiplex PCR reads again in MiXCR, with one record for every CDR3 protein. In the table there are 150,000 to 200,000 distinct CDR3 sequences, over 15% of which are singletons. Material: blood. These receptors originate from a woman aged 50 to 60 with Graves' hyperthyroidism. CDR3s include the opening cysteine and the closing phenylalanine or tryptophan. The D gene is left open where the match is weak. The size field is filled for only some rows; it gives once, few, many or a size class.

>TRBD2|TRBJ2-1|15|TRBV20-1|many
CSATSGTSFYNEQFF
TGCAGTGCTACTTCCGGGACTAGCTTCTACAATGAGCAGTTCTTC
>TRBD1|TRBJ1-5|14|TRBV20-1|few
CSARVAQGSGPQHF
TGCAGTGCTAGAGTCGCACAGGGGTCAGGGCCCCAGCATTTT
>-|TRBJ2-5|16|TRBV24-1|many
CATSDLQDSYRETQYF
TGTGCCACCAGTGATTTGCAAGACAGTTATCGAGAGACCCAGTACTTC
>TRBD1|TRBJ1-2|12|TRBV5-5|many
CASSPYGTGDTF
TGTGCCAGCAGCCCATATGGGACAGGAGATACCTTC
>-|TRBJ2-3|15|TRBV27|many
CASRERGGGTDTQYF
TGTGCCAGCAGAGAAAGGGGGGGCGGCACAGATACGCAGTATTTT
>TRBD1|TRBJ1-1|15|TRBV27|many
CASSLSGQGAPEAFF
TGTGCCAGCAGTTTATCAGGCCAGGGGGCGCCTGAAGCTTTCTTT
>-|TRBJ1-3|15|TRBV6-1|many
CASSEVVGSGNTIYF
TGTGCCAGCAGTGAAGTCGTCGGCTCTGGAAACACCATATATTTT
>-|TRBJ1-1|13|TRBV5-1|many
CASRRAGGTEAFF
TGCGCCAGCAGAAGGGCCGGGGGAACTGAAGCTTTCTTT
>TRBD2|TRBJ2-5|16|TRBV6-1|many
CASSYGPSGGARTQYF
TGTGCCAGCAGTTATGGTCCTAGCGGGGGGGCCCGGACCCAGTACTTC
>-|TRBJ2-5|15|TRBV4-1|many
CASSQRGLAEETQYF
TGCGCCAGCAGCCAGAGGGGGCTAGCGGAAGAGACCCAGTACTTC
>TRBD2|TRBJ2-7|15|TRBV28|many
CASRKSAGGVYEQYF
TGTGCCAGCAGAAAATCTGCCGGGGGGGTCTACGAGCAGTACTTC
>TRBD1|TRBJ1-6|16|TRBV7-9|-
CASSQDRGQNNSPLHF
TGTGCCAGCAGCCAGGACAGGGGACAGAATAATTCACCCCTCCACTTT
>-|TRBJ2-7|15|TRBV27|-
CASSLGRNPNYEQYF
TGTGCCAGCAGTTTAGGGAGGAACCCCAACTACGAGCAGTACTTC
>-|TRBJ1-2|13|TRBV3-1|few
CASSQVYRDGYTF
TGTGCCAGCAGCCAGGTTTACAGGGACGGCTACACCTTC
>-|TRBJ1-2|15|TRBV19|many
CASSAPRTAFGGYTF
TGTGCCAGTAGTGCCCCCAGGACGGCTTTTGGGGGCTACACCTTC
>TRBD2|TRBJ2-5|19|TRBV6-1|-
CASQRPQTSGKRMGETQYF
TGTGCCAGCCAACGCCCCCAGACTAGCGGGAAGAGGATGGGAGAGACCCAGTACTTC
>-|TRBJ1-4|16|TRBV5-1|many
CASSLELQVRGEKLFF
TGCGCCAGCAGCTTGGAGCTCCAGGTTAGGGGAGAAAAACTGTTTTTT
>TRBD2|TRBJ2-2|15|TRBV5-1|many
CASSTPSGDTGELFF
TGCGCCAGCAGCACTCCTAGCGGGGACACCGGGGAGCTGTTTTTT
>-|TRBJ2-3|12|TRBV7-9|-
CASSFDGDTQYF
TGTGCCAGCAGCTTTGACGGAGATACGCAGTATTTT
>-|TRBJ1-5|13|TRBV3-1|-
CASSQVLGSSQHF
TGTGCCAGCAGCCAAGTATTGGGGAGTTCCCAGCATTTT
>TRBD1|TRBJ1-1|15|TRBV12-3/TRBV12-4|many
CASGLTGRANTEAFF
TGTGCCAGCGGACTGACAGGGAGGGCGAACACTGAAGCTTTCTTT
>-|TRBJ2-5|15|TRBV29-1|-
CSVEFVGDVQETQYF
TGCAGCGTTGAATTCGTCGGCGATGTACAAGAGACCCAGTACTTC
>-|TRBJ1-4|17|TRBV15|-
CATSRSGGGRLNKKLFF
TGTGCCACCAGCAGGTCCGGGGGGGGTCGACTGAATAAAAAACTGTTTTTT
>TRBD1|TRBJ2-7|12|TRBV3-1|-
CASSSGTAEQYF
TGTGCCAGCAGCTCCGGGACAGCCGAGCAGTACTTC
>TRBD1|TRBJ2-7|14|TRBV5-1|-
CASSSGQGLHEQYF
TGCGCCAGCAGCTCGGGACAGGGGCTCCACGAGCAGTACTTC
>-|TRBJ2-3|13|TRBV20-1|many
CSAWFNSQDTQYF
TGCAGTGCCTGGTTCAACAGCCAAGATACGCAGTATTTT
>-|TRBJ2-5|13|TRBV20-1|-
CSAPRGIQETQYF
TGCAGTGCTCCTCGGGGGATTCAAGAGACCCAGTACTTC
>-|TRBJ1-1|14|TRBV7-9|many
CASSLGGTIRQAFF
TGTGCCAGCAGCTTAGGTGGGACGATTCGCCAAGCTTTCTTT
>-|TRBJ1-1|14|TRBV6-1|many
CASSGGGDKTEAFF
TGTGCCAGCAGCGGGGGGGGAGATAAAACTGAAGCTTTCTTT
>-|TRBJ2-5|16|TRBV7-2|-
CASSLSPSRGRETQYF
TGTGCCAGCAGCCTTAGCCCTAGCAGGGGTCGAGAGACCCAGTACTTC
>TRBD1|TRBJ1-1|15|TRBV6-5|many
CASSYGTAMNTEAFF
TGTGCCAGCAGTTACGGGACAGCCATGAACACTGAAGCTTTCTTT
>-|TRBJ1-1|13|TRBV29-1|-
CSVDRTQNTEAFF
TGCAGCGTTGATCGGACACAGAACACTGAAGCTTTCTTT
>TRBD2|TRBJ2-3|16|TRBV30|once
CAWSEGTSGRTDTQYF
TGTGCCTGGAGCGAGGGGACTAGCGGACGGACAGATACGCAGTATTTT
>-|TRBJ2-1|15|TRBV9|many
CASSVEGGYSDEQFF
TGTGCCAGCAGCGTAGAGGGGGGTTACAGCGATGAGCAGTTCTTC
>TRBD1|TRBJ1-1|15|TRBV7-2|many
CASSLDNSQGAKAFF
TGTGCCAGCAGCTTAGATAATTCACAGGGGGCGAAGGCTTTCTTT
>TRBD1|TRBJ1-5|14|TRBV6-2/TRBV6-3|-
CASSQGAENQPQHF
TGTGCCAGCAGTCAGGGGGCAGAGAATCAGCCCCAGCATTTT
>TRBD1|TRBJ1-5|16|TRBV12-3/TRBV12-4|many
CASTLGQGAANQPQHF
TGTGCCAGCACCTTAGGACAGGGGGCAGCGAATCAGCCCCAGCATTTT
>-|TRBJ2-1|14|TRBV2|many
CASSEAGGDNEQFF
TGTGCCAGCAGTGAAGCGGGCGGGGACAATGAGCAGTTCTTC
>-|TRBJ1-2|14|TRBV10-2|few
CASRDSASNYGYTF
TGCGCCAGCAGGGATTCGGCTAGCAACTATGGCTACACCTTC
>-|TRBJ2-3|15|TRBV20-1|-
CSARSDSASTDTQYF
TGCAGTGCTAGGTCCGACAGTGCTAGCACAGATACGCAGTATTTT
>-|TRBJ2-3|13|TRBV7-2|many
CASSLVVTDTQYF
TGTGCCAGCAGCTTAGTAGTGACAGATACGCAGTATTTT
>TRBD1|TRBJ2-2|15|TRBV5-1|many
CASSSRTGNTGELFF
TGCGCCAGCAGCTCACGGACAGGGAACACCGGGGAGCTGTTTTTT
>-|TRBJ1-3|16|TRBV6-5|-
CASSYSEESSGNTIYF
TGTGCCAGCAGTTACTCGGAGGAAAGCTCTGGAAACACCATATATTTT
>TRBD2|TRBJ2-3|18|TRBV6-5|few
CASSYSYGRGAGTDTQYF
TGTGCCAGCAGTTACTCGTACGGGCGGGGGGCCGGCACAGATACGCAGTATTTT
>-|TRBJ2-3|15|TRBV5-1|many
CASSLTAPDTDTQYF
TGCGCCAGCAGCTTGACAGCGCCAGACACAGATACGCAGTATTTT
>-|TRBJ1-1|14|TRBV18|many
CASSPTAANTEAFF
TGTGCCAGCTCACCGACGGCAGCGAACACTGAAGCTTTCTTT